The next 25 T cell receptor beta chains were all read from a single sample in a study of T cell repertoires in cytomegalovirus infection. TCRdb reanalysed the reads using MiXCR and keeps one entry per CDR3 protein. The table has some 700,000 distinct CDR3 sequences, roughly 36% seen once; the top ten hold more than 2.5%. The source material was PBMCs. The receptors were sampled from a human donor in good health (CMV status not recorded). Some clones in this sample may be carry-over from other donors' samples.

This clonotype was counted between two and nine times. The gene calls are TRBV7-9 and TRBJ2-1, with D perhaps assigned TRBD1 or TRBD2 (6 bases each). The germline CDR1 and CDR2 sequences are SEHNR and FQNEAQ (reference sequence). The CDR3 covers 16 residues. Between the trimmed V and J ends, which lost 1 base and 2 bases, there was a span of 12 bases. The CDR3 loop reads CASSLGGANTYNEQFF. DNA of the CDR3: TGTGCCAGCAGCTTAGGGGGGGCAAACACCTACAATGAGCAGTTCTTC.

This clonotype has just a few counts. The chain uses TRBV12-3 or TRBV12-4 and TRBJ1-1; 10 bases are a match to TRBD1. Trimming removed 5 bases from V and 4 bases from J; junction bases left unmatched: 10. The CDR3 runs to 16 residues. The CDR3 loop reads CASSTAGTGVGTEAFF. The CDR3 DNA sequence: TGTGCCAGCAGTACGGCCGGGACAGGGGTCGGCACTGAAGCTTTCTTT.

The V gene is TRBV20-1, the J gene TRBJ2-7, with D possibly matching TRBD2 (6 bases). V lost 3 bases, J lost 0 bases, and 12 bases lay in between. Looked up from germline, CDR1 is DFQATT and CDR2 is SNEGSKA (reference sequence). The length of the CDR3 is 14 residues. CDR3 protein: CSARLPGLSYEQYF. In nucleotides, the CDR3 is TGCAGTGCTAGGCTGCCGGGACTCTCCTACGAGCAGTACTTC.

A single count supports this clonotype. This CDR3 is CASSLKPGGSGDTQYF. The DNA of the CDR3 is TGTGCCAGCAGTCTTAAACCCGGGGGATCGGGAGATACCCAGTACTTC. The V and J genes are TRBV12-3 or TRBV12-4 and TRBJ2-5; TRBD2 might be the D (6 bases). The CDR3 contains 16 residues. With 5 bases removed from V and 8 bases from J, the gap between germline ends came to 24 bases.

This clonotype was found a few times. The V call is TRBV7-3, the J call TRBJ2-1; either TRBD1 or TRBD2 may supply D (6 bases each). The CDR3 is 15 residues long. Germline-derived CDR1 and CDR2 are SGHTA and FQGTGA. V gave up 5 bases and J gave up 8 bases, with 19 bases separating them. The CDR3 bases are TGTGCCAGCAGCCCGATTATGGGGGGCGGGGATGAGCAGTTCTTC. Translated: CASSPIMGGGDEQFF.

The V gene is TRBV6-6, the J gene TRBJ2-3, with D tentatively TRBD1 (6 bases). Trimming left V 9 bases short and J 7 bases short, with 20 bases between. This CDR3 region has 14 residues. Germline V CDR1 and CDR2: MNHNY, SVGAGI (reference sequence). CDR3: CASRQDRLSNTQYF. Written as DNA, the CDR3 is TGTGCCAGTAGGCAGGACAGACTGTCTAATACGCAGTATTTT.

In this sample, this clonotype turned up many times. Being one base from a much bigger clone, this may be a read error. This chain connects TRBV28 to TRBJ2-1; D call uncertain. The CDR3 length is 11 residues. Trimming removed 7 bases at V and 0 bases at J, with 1 base between. Germline V lookup: CDR1 MDHEN, CDR2 SYDVKM. Written as DNA, the CDR3 is TGTGCCAGCAACTCCTACAATGAGCAGTTCTTC. This encodes CASNSYNEQFF. Supplemented by reference TRBV28 and TRBJ2-1, the full variable domain reads DVKVTQSSRYLVKRTGEKVFLECVQDMDHENMFWYRQDPGLGLRLIYFSYDVKMKEKGDIPEGYSVSREKKERFSLILESASTNQTSMYLCASNSYNEQFFGPGTRLTVL.

The rearrangement links TRBV4-2 to TRBJ1-2; no clear D. Trimming stripped 1 base from V and 4 bases from J, with 7 bases between. Germline V gene data show CDR1 as LGHNA and CDR2 as YNFKEQ. The CDR3 extends over 13 amino acids. The CDR3 nucleotides are TGTGCCAGCAGCCAAGGGCTTGGCTATGGCTACACCTTC. It codes for CASSQGLGYGYTF.

This clonotype was observed at least ten times. This sequence joins TRBV6-2 or TRBV6-3 and TRBJ1-1; D perhaps matches TRBD1 (6 bases). With 2 bases removed from V and 4 bases from J, the gap between germline ends came to 20 bases. The CDR3 is 17 residues long. Germline assignment: CDR1 MNHEY and CDR2 SVGEGT. In nucleotides, the CDR3 is TGTGCCAGCAGTTACCAAGGCTCCACAGGGTCGAGCACTGAAGCTTTCTTT. Protein sequence: CASSYQGSTGSSTEAFF.

The J gene is TRBJ2-5, the V gene TRBV11-2; D call uncertain. Trimming took 7 bases from V and 5 from J, leaving 11 bases between them. The germline V gene has CDR1 SGHAT and CDR2 FQNNGV. There are 12 residues in the CDR3. CDR3 region: CASTATRETQYF. Written as DNA, the CDR3 is TGTGCCAGCACCGCAACCCGGGAGACCCAGTACTTC.

This clonotype has a single count. The J gene is TRBJ2-3, the V gene TRBV5-1, with 10 bases identical to TRBD2. The CDR3 is made up of 17 amino acids. Germline assignment: CDR1 SGHRS and CDR2 YFSETQ. V shed 0 bases and J 2 bases; nucleotides not matched to a gene: 6. CDR3 loop: CASSLVTSGDLTDTQYF. DNA for the CDR3: TGCGCCAGCAGCTTGGTTACTAGCGGGGACCTCACAGATACGCAGTATTTT.

The rearrangement links TRBV11-2 to TRBJ2-1, with D tentatively TRBD2 (8 bases). Germline V gene sequence: CDR1 SGHAT, CDR2 FQNNGV. The CDR3 covers 15 residues. Trimming took 5 bases from V and 5 from J, leaving 16 bases between them. CDR3 sequence reads: CASSLGRGPHNEQFF. CDR3 DNA: TGTGCCAGCAGCCTCGGGAGGGGGCCCCACAATGAGCAGTTCTTC.

This clonotype has only one observation. One end of the junction does not line up with germline, which may come from a read error. CDR3 sequence reads: CASSPGGEEKLFF. As DNA, the CDR3 is TGTGCCAGCAGCCCAGGAGGGGAAGAAAAACTGTTCTTT. This chain uses TRBV5-4 with TRBJ1-4; the D gene is possibly TRBD1 (5 bases). From germline, CDR1 is SGHNT and CDR2 YYREEE (reference sequence). CDR3 size: 13 residues.

This clonotype was recorded a few times. V and J are TRBV7-2 and TRBJ2-5; TRBD2 aligns across 7 bases. The CDR3 contains 15 residues. Germline values: CDR1 SGHTA, CDR2 FQGNSA. With V trimmed by 1 base and J by 5 bases, 7 bases remained unmatched. CDR3 amino acids: CASSLVTSGVETQYF. The CDR3 bases are TGTGCCAGCAGCTTAGTGACGAGCGGGGTGGAGACCCAGTACTTC. Full variable domain (rest looked up from reference TRBV7-2 and TRBJ2-5): GAGVSQSPSNKVTEKGKDVELRCDPISGHTALYWYRQSLGQGLEFLIYFQGNSAPDKSGLPSDRFSAERTGGSVSTLTIQRTQQEDSAVYLCASSLVTSGVETQYFGPGTRLLVL.

The chain recombines TRBV28 with TRBJ1-2; 9 nucleotides agree with TRBD1. The CDR3 sequence is 19 residues long. The V segment lost 5 bases and the J segment 5 bases; nucleotides outside the gene matches: 21. In germline, CDR1 is MDHEN, CDR2 SYDVKM. The CDR3: CASSGIPTPGQGWGYGYTF. The CDR3 DNA follows: TGTGCCAGCAGTGGTATACCAACACCGGGACAGGGTTGGGGGTATGGCTACACCTTC.

The gene calls are TRBV20-1 and TRBJ2-7, with D possibly TRBD2 on 7 matching bases. Trimming left V 6 bases short and J 3 bases short, with 18 bases between. Germline assignment: CDR1 DFQATT and CDR2 SNEGSKA (reference sequence). The CDR3 spans 14 residues. CDR3: CSAISLGGLYEQYF. The CDR3 bases are TGCAGTGCCATATCCCTCGGGGGGCTCTACGAGCAGTACTTC.

The chain combines TRBV28 with TRBJ2-2, with D hard to call. The germline V gene has CDR1 MDHEN and CDR2 SYDVKM. The ends were cut back, 4 bases at V and 3 bases at J, with 9 bases in the middle. The CDR3 has 14 residues. CDR3 sequence: CASSSGIYTGELFF. CDR3 DNA sequence: TGTGCCAGCAGTTCTGGCATTTACACCGGGGAGCTGTTTTTT.

The chain couples TRBV6-2 or TRBV6-3 to TRBJ2-7; 7 bases agree with TRBD2. V lost 4 bases to trimming and J lost 11 bases; unmatched junction nucleotides: 8. This CDR3 spans 12 amino acids. CDR1 MNHEY and CDR2 SVGEGT come from the germline V gene. This CDR3 is CASSSGLVSEYF. As DNA, the CDR3 is TGTGCCAGCAGTTCCGGACTAGTTTCGGAGTACTTC.

The chain combines TRBV28 with TRBJ2-7, with TRBD2 matching over 8 bases. This CDR3 has 17 amino acids. Germline loops: CDR1 MDHEN, CDR2 SYDVKM. CDR3 sequence reads: CHSSLETWRGATDEQYF. The CDR3, as DNA: TGTCACAGCAGTTTAGAGACGTGGCGGGGGGCCACAGACGAGCAGTACTTC.

This chain joins TRBV28 and TRBJ1-2; 12 nucleotides match TRBD1. The germline CDR1 and CDR2 sequences are MDHEN and SYDVKM. The CDR3 sequence is 14 residues long. The V gene end was trimmed by 4 bases and the J gene end by 8 bases; junction bases not matched to a gene: 5. Written as DNA, the CDR3 is TGTGCCAGCAGTTATCCGGGACAGGGGGCGGGCTACACCTTC. Amino acid sequence: CASSYPGQGAGYTF.

The chain joins TRBV19 to TRBJ2-1, with 13 nucleotides matching TRBD2. The trim removed 5 bases at V and 2 bases at J, leaving 9 bases unmatched. The CDR3 loop spans 18 amino acids. CDR1 LNHDA and CDR2 SQIVND come from the germline V gene (reference sequence). In DNA form, the CDR3 reads TGTGCCAGTAGTTTCCATGGGACTAGCGGGGTCGCCTACAATGAGCAGTTCTTC. Translation: CASSFHGTSGVAYNEQFF. Drawing the rest from reference TRBV19 and TRBJ2-1, the complete variable domain is DGGITQSPKYLFRKEGQNVTLSCEQNLNHDAMYWYRQDPGQGLRLIYYSQIVNDFQKGDIAEGYSVSREKKESFPLTVTSAQKNPTAFYLCASSFHGTSGVAYNEQFFGPGTRLTVL.

The chain links TRBV19 to TRBJ2-4; weak D call: TRBD2 (7 bases). The CDR3 runs 18 residues. Germline V gives CDR1 LNHDA, CDR2 SQIVND (reference sequence). Trimming left V 1 base short and J 6 bases short, with 22 bases between. For the CDR3, the DNA is TGTGCCAGTAGTATAGTCGGGGGGCGCGTCATGTTTGGAAACATTCAGTACTTC. Encoded protein: CASSIVGGRVMFGNIQYF.

This clonotype came up a few times. The chain couples TRBV7-8 to TRBJ2-3; no clear D. Germline lookup yields CDR1 SGHVS and CDR2 FQNEAQ. V was trimmed by 4 bases and J by 3 bases, leaving 11 bases between them. The CDR3 covers 14 residues. The CDR3 loop is CASSSSLGTDTQYF. CDR3 DNA: TGTGCCAGCAGCTCCAGCCTGGGGACAGATACGCAGTATTTT. The full variable domain, rest sourced from reference TRBV7-8 and TRBJ2-3, is GAGVSQSPRYKVAKRGQDVALRCDPISGHVSLFWYQQALGQGPEFLTYFQNEAQLDKSGLPSDRFFAERPEGSVSTLKIQRTQQEDSAVYLCASSSSLGTDTQYFGPGTRLTVL.

The rearrangement uses TRBV25-1 and TRBJ2-6, with 11 bases matching TRBD1. Germline V gene data show CDR1 as MGHDK and CDR2 as SYGVNS. With 4 bases clipped from V and 0 bases from J, the junction kept 5 bases outside the gene matches. The CDR3 totals 18 residues. The CDR3, as DNA: TGTGCCAGCAGTGGTAGGGGGACAGGGGGCTCTGGGGCCAACGTCCTGACTTTC. Amino acids: CASSGRGTGGSGANVLTF.

The genes are TRBV6-5 and TRBJ1-6; 10 bases agree with TRBD1. Germline lookup yields CDR1 MNHEY and CDR2 SVGAGI. The CDR3 spans 14 residues. Trimming removed 4 bases from V and 8 bases from J; junction bases left unmatched: 2. CDR3 bases: TGTGCCAGCAGTTTAGGACAGGGGGATTCACCCCTCCACTTT. Protein product: CASSLGQGDSPLHF.